Presented here are 32 T cell receptor beta chains from one specimen sequenced in a study of ipilimumab plus nivolumab after autologous stem cell transplantation. The protocol was immunoSEQ multiplex PCR, while the TCRdb copy is restricted to in-frame clones and leaves out a portion. The data show some 45,000 clones, with around nine tenths seen just once and approximately 0.87% held by the top ten. The sequences come from PBMCs, collected in a trial of ipilimumab plus nivolumab as post-transplant consolidation. These receptors were collected from a male donor with multiple myeloma.

The rearrangement links TRBV7-8 to TRBJ2-7; a weak D match, TRBD1 (6 bases). CDR3 length equals 15 residues. Germline lookup yields CDR1 SGHVS and CDR2 FQNEAQ. V lost 6 bases, J lost 3 bases, and 18 bases lay in between. The CDR3 region is CASSYTGQLIYEQYF. Here the CDR3 DNA reads TGTGCCAGCAGTTATACGGGACAACTGATCTACGAGCAGTACTTC.

V is TRBV5-1 and J is TRBJ2-5, with 10 bases that match TRBD2. Trimming cost V 4 bases and J 3 bases; bases outside gene matches: 9. Germline CDR1 SGHRS, CDR2 YFSETQ. This CDR3 is 16 amino acids long. The CDR3 DNA reads TGCGCCAGCAGCCCAACCGGGACTAGCGCGGAAGAGACCCAGTACTTC. Translating gives CASSPTGTSAEETQYF.

As concerns this clone: Within the sample, other DNA sequences also encode this same CDR3. The chain is built from TRBV27 and TRBJ2-3; 9 positions match TRBD2. The CDR3 length is 15 residues. Trimming took 0 bases from V and 7 from J; bases not matched to a gene: 5. The V gene's germline CDR1 is MNHEY and CDR2 SMNVEV (reference sequence). The CDR3 loop reads CASSLSSGLAHTQYF. The CDR3 bases are TGTGCCAGCAGTTTATCCTCCGGACTAGCGCATACGCAGTATTTT.

This CDR3 reads CASSPRYNSGTEQFF. CDR3 DNA sequence: TGTGCCAGCAGCCCTAGATATAACTCCGGGACTGAGCAGTTCTTC. This rearrangement joins TRBV11-2 to TRBJ2-1; perhaps D is TRBD1 or TRBD2 (5 bases each). The CDR3 runs 15 residues. Germline CDR1 and CDR2: SGHAT and FQNNGV. Trimming removed 5 bases at V and 9 bases at J, with 20 bases between.

The rearrangement links TRBV7-2 to TRBJ2-3, with TRBD2 matching 12 bases. CDR1 is SGHTA, CDR2 FQGNSA, per germline. The V segment lost 3 bases and the J segment 0 bases; nucleotides outside the gene matches: 4. The CDR3 contains 17 residues. CDR3 amino acids: CASSLTSGGLSTDTQYF. Here the CDR3 DNA reads TGTGCCAGCAGCTTGACTAGCGGGGGACTTAGCACAGATACGCAGTATTTT.

This chain connects TRBV11-2 to TRBJ2-7, with 7 bases identical to TRBD1. The CDR3 sequence is 13 residues long. Germline V lookup: CDR1 SGHAT, CDR2 FQNNGV. After removal of 2 bases from V and 4 bases from J, the junction contained 2 bases not matched to a gene. The CDR3 DNA reads as TGTGCCAGCAGCTTAAGGGACAGTTACGAGCAGTACTTC. It encodes CASSLRDSYEQYF. The complete variable domain, with remaining parts taken from reference TRBV11-2 and TRBJ2-7, reads EAGVAQSPRYKIIEKRQSVAFWCNPISGHATLYWYQQILGQGPKLLIQFQNNGVVDDSQLPKDRFSAERLKGVDSTLKIQPAKLEDSAVYLCASSLRDSYEQYFGPGTRLTVT.

This clone was counted only a few times. The V and J genes are TRBV2 and TRBJ1-5; possibly TRBD1 for D (5 bases). With 8 bases removed from V and 1 base from J, the gap between germline ends came to 15 bases. Germline V CDR1 and CDR2: SNHLY, FYNNEI. CDR3 size: 15 residues. The CDR3, as DNA: TGTGCCAGCGGGCGGAGGGGACCCAGCAATCAGCCCCAGCATTTT. This sequence encodes CASGRRGPSNQPQHF.

This clone was counted between two and nine times. The rearrangement links TRBV7-3 to TRBJ1-2; D unclear. Germline lookup yields CDR1 SGHTA and CDR2 FQGTGA. Trimming pared 5 bases from V and 7 bases from J, leaving 11 bases between. This CDR3 comprises 12 residues. The CDR3 sequence: CASSPGGGGYTF. The CDR3 nucleotides are TGTGCCAGCAGCCCAGGAGGCGGTGGCTACACCTTC.

The chain employs TRBV19 and TRBJ2-1; TRBD1 is a possible D gene (6 bases). The CDR3 loop spans 14 amino acids. The V and J ends lost 3 bases and 7 bases respectively, with 13 bases between them. Germline CDR1 reads LNHDA; CDR2 reads SQIVND (reference sequence). CDR3 bases: TGTGCCAGTAGTATGGCATGGGGACAAAATGAGCAGTTCTTC. Its protein is CASSMAWGQNEQFF. The full variable domain, its missing parts supplied by reference TRBV19 and TRBJ2-1, is DGGITQSPKYLFRKEGQNVTLSCEQNLNHDAMYWYRQDPGQGLRLIYYSQIVNDFQKGDIAEGYSVSREKKESFPLTVTSAQKNPTAFYLCASSMAWGQNEQFFGPGTRLTVL.

The chain links TRBV30 to TRBJ1-2, with a tentative D call TRBD1 (5 bases). The CDR3 spans 15 residues. The germline V and J ends were trimmed by 0 bases and 4 bases, with 15 bases remaining between them. The germline V gene encodes CDR1 GTSNPN and CDR2 SVGIG (reference sequence). The CDR3 here is CAWSVVGGAGYGYTF. CDR3 DNA sequence: TGTGCCTGGAGTGTTGTGGGAGGGGCAGGCTATGGCTACACCTTC.

The CDR3 bases are TGCGCCAGCAGCCGAGGGGGGGGACTTAGCACAGATACGCAGTATTTT. Protein product: CASSRGGGLSTDTQYF. The chain joins TRBV4-3 to TRBJ2-3, with a weak D call TRBD2 (7 bases). CDR3 length: 16 amino acids. V lost 4 bases, J lost 0 bases, and 14 bases lay in between. CDR1 is LGHNA, CDR2 YSLEER, per germline.

The chain employs TRBV28 and TRBJ1-1, with 9 bases that match TRBD1. V trimming: 9 bases; J trimming: 4 bases; junction bases outside the gene matches: 9. The CDR3 consists of 14 residues. Germline CDR1 is MDHEN and CDR2 is SYDVKM. The CDR3 here is CASPEQGASTEAFF. CDR3 coding DNA: TGTGCCAGTCCCGAACAGGGGGCGAGCACTGAAGCTTTCTTT.

The rearrangement uses TRBV27 and TRBJ2-7; tentatively, D is TRBD2 (5 bases). Germline loops: CDR1 MNHEY, CDR2 SMNVEV (reference sequence). This CDR3 region has 12 residues. V shed 9 bases and J shed 0 bases, with 9 bases lying between them. CDR3 sequence reads: CASGGSSYEQYF. CDR3 in DNA: TGTGCCAGTGGTGGGAGCTCCTACGAGCAGTACTTC.

V and J are TRBV5-1 and TRBJ2-5; the match to TRBD1 covers 9 bases. This CDR3 has 14 residues. The J segment lost 4 bases and the V segment lost 4 bases, leaving 5 bases of the junction unmatched. Germline loops: CDR1 SGHRS, CDR2 YFSETQ. The CDR3 DNA sequence: TGCGCCAGCAGCCCGGGACAGGGTGGAGAGACCCAGTACTTC. This translates into CASSPGQGGETQYF.

In its sample, this clone is medium-sized (0.01 to 0.1%). The J gene is TRBJ1-2, the V gene TRBV10-3; 11 nucleotides line up with TRBD1. Germline V lookup: CDR1 ENHRY, CDR2 SYGVKD. Trimming took 4 bases from V and 2 from J; bases not matched to a gene: 3. This CDR3 region has 15 residues. Here the CDR3 reads CAISVRTGGNYGYTF. The CDR3 DNA is TGTGCCATCAGTGTTAGGACAGGGGGCAACTATGGCTACACCTTC.

CDR3 sequence: CASSKTGGVAGNLDEQFF. CDR3 nucleotides: TGCGCCAGCAGTAAAACGGGAGGGGTAGCGGGAAATTTGGATGAGCAGTTCTTC. The chain recombines TRBV5-1 with TRBJ2-1; 8 bases are shared with TRBD2. CDR3 length equals 18 residues. Germline V lookup: CDR1 SGHRS, CDR2 YFSETQ. With 5 bases clipped from V and 8 bases from J, the junction kept 21 bases outside the gene matches. Based on the CDR3 plus reference TRBV5-1 and TRBJ2-1, the full variable domain is KAGVTQTPRYLIKTRGQQVTLSCSPISGHRSVSWYQQTPGQGLQFLFEYFSETQRNKGNFPGRFSGRQFSNSRSEMNVSTLELGDSALYLCASSKTGGVAGNLDEQFFGPGTRLTVL.

The chain carries TRBV5-1 and TRBJ2-3; TRBD2 aligns across 11 bases. The germline V gene has CDR1 SGHRS and CDR2 YFSETQ. The J segment lost 5 bases and the V segment lost 1 base, leaving 6 bases of the junction unmatched. This CDR3 comprises 16 residues. This CDR3 reads CASSLPLAGELDTQYF. CDR3 coding DNA: TGCGCCAGCAGCTTGCCACTAGCGGGAGAATTAGATACGCAGTATTTT.

The V call is TRBV2, the J call TRBJ2-5, with 10 bases lining up with TRBD1. The trim removed 5 bases at V and 5 bases at J, leaving 8 bases unmatched. The germline CDR1 and CDR2 sequences are SNHLY and FYNNEI. The CDR3 length is 15 residues. In DNA form, the CDR3 reads TGTGCCAGCAGTCGACAGGGGGCCGGGGGGGAGACCCAGTACTTC. This codes for CASSRQGAGGETQYF.

The chain couples TRBV28 to TRBJ1-5; 8 nucleotides align to TRBD1. Germline CDR1 is MDHEN and CDR2 is SYDVKM. This CDR3 comprises 14 residues. With 3 bases clipped from V and 6 bases from J, the junction kept 4 bases outside the gene matches. The CDR3 DNA reads as TGTGCCAGCAGTTTCGGACAGGGAAGTCAGCCCCAGCATTTT. This sequence encodes CASSFGQGSQPQHF. Together with reference TRBV28 and TRBJ1-5, the CDR3 gives the full variable domain: DVKVTQSSRYLVKRTGEKVFLECVQDMDHENMFWYRQDPGLGLRLIYFSYDVKMKEKGDIPEGYSVSREKKERFSLILESASTNQTSMYLCASSFGQGSQPQHFGDGTRLSIL.

This chain links TRBV5-1 with TRBJ2-3; D uncertain. The CDR3 contains 14 residues. Trimming cost V 6 bases and J 2 bases, with 13 bases left between them. CDR1 is SGHRS and CDR2 is YFSETQ in the germline V gene. DNA of the CDR3: TGCGCCAGCACGGCAGGCGAAACCACAGATACGCAGTATTTT. This gives the protein CASTAGETTDTQYF.

The J gene is TRBJ2-2, the V gene TRBV7-2; perhaps D is TRBD1 or TRBD2 (5 bases each). Germline values: CDR1 SGHTA, CDR2 FQGNSA. There are 16 residues in the CDR3. The V end lost 0 bases, the J end lost 2 bases, and 10 bases lay between the germline ends. The CDR3 region is CASSLAGVANTGELFF. The CDR3 bases are TGTGCCAGCAGCTTAGCGGGGGTAGCCAACACCGGGGAGCTGTTTTTT.

V and J are TRBV18 and TRBJ2-7; no clear D. V lost 6 bases, J lost 4 bases, and 7 bases lay in between. Germline lookup yields CDR1 KGHSH and CDR2 LQKENI. CDR3 length: 11 residues. The CDR3 DNA reads TGTGCCAGCTCGAGTGAGTACGAGCAGTACTTC. This translates into CASSSEYEQYF.

This clone has more than one count but fewer than ten. The chain combines TRBV5-1 with TRBJ2-2; 7 nucleotides match TRBD1. J gave up 1 base and V 4 bases, and 7 bases lay outside the gene matches. In germline, CDR1 is SGHRS, CDR2 YFSETQ. The CDR3 runs to 16 residues. In DNA form, the CDR3 reads TGCGCCAGCAGCGTCCTGACAGGGAGGAACACCGGGGAGCTGTTTTTT. Amino acid sequence: CASSVLTGRNTGELFF.

The V call is TRBV21-1, the J call TRBJ1-2; TRBD1, the table's D call, was not compared with the DNA. TRBV21-1 is designated a pseudogene. The CDR3 length is 15 residues. CDR3 coding DNA: TGTGCCAGCAGCAAAGGATTGACAGGGCCATATGGCTACACCTTC. Its protein is CASSKGLTGPYGYTF.

The chain is built from TRBV9 and TRBJ1-1; 8 nucleotides match TRBD1. The length of the CDR3 is 13 residues. Germline V gene sequence: CDR1 SGDLS, CDR2 YYNGEE. Losses at the gene ends were 4 bases for V and 4 bases for J; bases not matched to a gene: 3. The DNA for the CDR3 is TGTGCCAGCAGCATGACAGGGGCCACTGAAGCTTTCTTT. Translating gives CASSMTGATEAFF.

The CDR3, as DNA: TGTGCCAGCAGTGAAGGGCAGGCAGAGACCCAGTACTTC. It codes for CASSEGQAETQYF. The genes are TRBV6-1 and TRBJ2-5; D is ambiguous. This CDR3 spans 13 amino acids. V was shortened by 1 base and J by 4 bases, with 7 bases between the two germline ends. Germline lookup yields CDR1 MNHNS and CDR2 SASEGT.

V usage is TRBV7-2 and J usage is TRBJ1-1; 8 nucleotides match TRBD1. Germline CDR1 is SGHTA and CDR2 is FQGNSA. This CDR3 has 14 residues. Trimming at V came to 6 bases and at J to 6 bases, leaving 9 bases not matched to a gene. CDR3 region: CASRPRQGIAEAFF. The CDR3 region has the DNA TGTGCCAGCAGGCCGCGACAGGGGATAGCTGAAGCTTTCTTT.

This chain's CDR3 is CAISSGAGNYGYTF. In nucleotides, the CDR3 is TGTGCCATCAGTTCGGGTGCAGGGAACTATGGCTACACCTTC. The chain is built from TRBV10-3 and TRBJ1-2; tentative D call: TRBD1 (5 bases). Per germline, CDR1 ENHRY and CDR2 SYGVKD. Trimming took 5 bases from V and 2 from J, leaving 12 bases between them. The CDR3 is 14 residues long.

The V gene is TRBV11-3, the J gene TRBJ2-7, with unresolved D. The CDR3 consists of 15 residues. Per germline, CDR1 SGHNT and CDR2 YENEEA. Between the trimmed V and J ends, which lost 6 bases and 2 bases, there was a span of 17 bases. The CDR3 nucleotides are TGTGCCAGCAGTTCGGACGGGTTCGAGCCCTACGAGCAGTACTTC. Translating gives CASSSDGFEPYEQYF.

The chain carries TRBV28 and TRBJ2-6; 8 bases line up with TRBD1. CDR3 length equals 15 residues. Looked up from germline, CDR1 is MDHEN and CDR2 is SYDVKM. J gave up 2 bases and V 8 bases, and 5 bases lay outside the gene matches. The CDR3 is CASQGAVAGANVLTF. Written as DNA, the CDR3 is TGTGCCAGCCAGGGGGCGGTGGCTGGGGCCAACGTCCTGACTTTC.

The rearrangement links TRBV7-3 to TRBJ1-5; maybe TRBD1 (6 bases). This CDR3 region has 14 residues. V was cut by 5 bases and J by 5 bases, with 13 bases left in between. In germline, CDR1 is SGHTA, CDR2 FQGTGA. The CDR3 DNA reads as TGTGCCAGCAGCCGGTACAGGGCGGATCAGCCCCAGCATTTT. Its translation: CASSRYRADQPQHF.

This clone came up once. The CDR3 DNA reads TGTGCCGGAGGACGGCGGTCGGGCTACACCTTC. Translation gives CAGGRRSGYTF. This chain joins TRBV30 and TRBJ1-2; D gene uncertain. Germline-derived CDR1 and CDR2 are GTSNPN and SVGIG (reference sequence). The CDR3 has 11 amino acids. Trimming pared 8 bases from V and 8 bases from J, leaving 15 bases between. Together with reference TRBV30 and TRBJ1-2, the CDR3 gives the full variable domain: SQTIHQWPATLVQPVGSPLSLECTVEGTSNPNLYWYRQAAGRGLQLLFYSVGIGQISSEVPQNLSASRPQDRQFILSSKKLLLSDSGFYLCAGGRRSGYTFGSGTRLTVV.